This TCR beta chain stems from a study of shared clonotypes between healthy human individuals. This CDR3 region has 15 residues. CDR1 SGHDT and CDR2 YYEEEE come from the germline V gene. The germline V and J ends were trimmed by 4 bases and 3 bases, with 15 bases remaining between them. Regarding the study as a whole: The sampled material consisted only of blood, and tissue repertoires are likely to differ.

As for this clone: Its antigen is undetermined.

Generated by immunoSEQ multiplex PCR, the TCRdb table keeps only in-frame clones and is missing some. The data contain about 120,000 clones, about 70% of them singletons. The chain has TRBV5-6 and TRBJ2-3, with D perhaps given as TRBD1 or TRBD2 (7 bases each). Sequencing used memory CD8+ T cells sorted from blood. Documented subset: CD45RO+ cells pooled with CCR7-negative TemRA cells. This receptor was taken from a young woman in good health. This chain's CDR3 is CASSPGGGWTDTQYF. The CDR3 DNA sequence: TGTGCCAGCAGCCCAGGGGGAGGGTGGACAGATACGCAGTATTTT.